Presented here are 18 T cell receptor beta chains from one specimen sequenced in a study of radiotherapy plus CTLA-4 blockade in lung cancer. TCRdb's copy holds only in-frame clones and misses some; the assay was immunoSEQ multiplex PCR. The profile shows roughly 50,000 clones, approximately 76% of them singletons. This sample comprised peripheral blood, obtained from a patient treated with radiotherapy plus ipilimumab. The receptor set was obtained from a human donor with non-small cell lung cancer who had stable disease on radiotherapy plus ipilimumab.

The DNA of the CDR3 is TGTGCCAGCAGTTTATCGATGGGTTTGAGCTCCTACGAGCAGTACGTC. Translated: CASSLSMGLSSYEQYV. V and J are TRBV27 and TRBJ2-7; D is uncertain. The germline V gene encodes CDR1 MNHEY and CDR2 SMNVEV (reference sequence). The CDR3 sequence is 16 residues long. Trimming removed 0 bases at V and 0 bases at J, with 12 bases between.

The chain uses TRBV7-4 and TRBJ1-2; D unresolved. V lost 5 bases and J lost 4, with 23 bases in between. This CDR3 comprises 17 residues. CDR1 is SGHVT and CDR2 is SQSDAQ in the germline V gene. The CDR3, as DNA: TGTGCCAGCAGCAGCGATTGTCCAGCTCGAAAGACCTATGGCTACACCTTC. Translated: CASSSDCPARKTYGYTF.

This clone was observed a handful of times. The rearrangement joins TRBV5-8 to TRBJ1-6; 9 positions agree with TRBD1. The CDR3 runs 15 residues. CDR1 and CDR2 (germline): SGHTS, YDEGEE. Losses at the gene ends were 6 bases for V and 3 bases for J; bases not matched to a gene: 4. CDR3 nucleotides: TGTGCCAGCACAAAGGACAGGGGCTATAATTCACCCCTCCACTTT. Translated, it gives CASTKDRGYNSPLHF. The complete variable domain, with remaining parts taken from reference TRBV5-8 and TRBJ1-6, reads EAGVTQSPTHLIKTRGQQATLRCSPISGHTSVYWYQQALGLGLQFLLWYDEGEERNRGNFPPRFSGRQFPNYSSELNVNALELEDSALYLCASTKDRGYNSPLHFGNGTRLTVT.

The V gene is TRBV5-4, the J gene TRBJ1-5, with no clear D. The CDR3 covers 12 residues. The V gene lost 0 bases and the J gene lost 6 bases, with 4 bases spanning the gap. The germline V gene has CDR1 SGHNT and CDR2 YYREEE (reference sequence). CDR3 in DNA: TGTGCCAGCAGCTTGGAAGGTCAGCCCCAGCATTTT. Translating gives CASSLEGQPQHF.

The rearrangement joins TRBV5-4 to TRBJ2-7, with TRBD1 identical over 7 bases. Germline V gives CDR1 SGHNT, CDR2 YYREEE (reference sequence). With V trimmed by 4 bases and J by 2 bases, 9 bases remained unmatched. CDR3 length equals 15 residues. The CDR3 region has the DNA TGTGCCAGCAGCCTACTAGGACAGGATGCCTACGAGCAGTACGTC. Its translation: CASSLLGQDAYEQYV.

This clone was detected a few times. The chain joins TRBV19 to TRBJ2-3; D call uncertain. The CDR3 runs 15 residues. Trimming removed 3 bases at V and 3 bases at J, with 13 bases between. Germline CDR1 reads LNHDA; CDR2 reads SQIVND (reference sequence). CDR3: CASSIGQEDTDTQYF. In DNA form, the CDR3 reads TGTGCCAGTAGTATTGGGCAGGAAGATACAGATACGCAGTATTTT.

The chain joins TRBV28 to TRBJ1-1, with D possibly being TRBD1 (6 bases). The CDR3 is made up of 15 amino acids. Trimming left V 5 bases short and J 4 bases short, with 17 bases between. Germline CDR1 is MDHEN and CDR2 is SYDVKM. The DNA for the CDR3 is TGTGCCAGCAGTCCTGCCGAGGGAGGGGGCACTGAAGCTTTCTTT. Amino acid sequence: CASSPAEGGGTEAFF.

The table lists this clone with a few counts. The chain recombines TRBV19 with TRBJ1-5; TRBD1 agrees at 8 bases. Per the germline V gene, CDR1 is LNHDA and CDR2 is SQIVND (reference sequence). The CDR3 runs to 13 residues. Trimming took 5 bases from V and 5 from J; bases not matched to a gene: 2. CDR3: CASSPQGDQPQHF. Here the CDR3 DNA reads TGTGCCAGTAGTCCACAGGGGGATCAGCCCCAGCATTTT.

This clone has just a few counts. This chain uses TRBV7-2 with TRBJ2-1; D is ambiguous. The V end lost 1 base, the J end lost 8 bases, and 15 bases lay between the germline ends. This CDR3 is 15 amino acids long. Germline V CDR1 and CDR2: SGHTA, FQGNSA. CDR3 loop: CASSLDVGRSDEQFF. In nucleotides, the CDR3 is TGTGCCAGCAGCTTAGATGTAGGCCGCTCCGATGAGCAGTTCTTC.

CDR3 nucleotide sequence: TGTGCCAGCAGCTGGCAGGGAGATTCACCCCTCCACTTT. This sequence encodes CASSWQGDSPLHF. V usage is TRBV7-9 and J usage is TRBJ1-6, with D tentatively TRBD1 (5 bases). V lost 4 bases and J lost 8, with 9 bases in between. The CDR3 length is 13 residues. CDR1 is SEHNR, CDR2 FQNEAQ, per germline (reference sequence).

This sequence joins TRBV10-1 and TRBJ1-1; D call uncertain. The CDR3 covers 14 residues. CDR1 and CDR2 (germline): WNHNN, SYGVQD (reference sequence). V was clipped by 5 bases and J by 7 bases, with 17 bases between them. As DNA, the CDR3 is TGCGCCAGCAGTCCGAACCTCTCATCGGGTGAAGCTTTCTTT. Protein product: CASSPNLSSGEAFF.

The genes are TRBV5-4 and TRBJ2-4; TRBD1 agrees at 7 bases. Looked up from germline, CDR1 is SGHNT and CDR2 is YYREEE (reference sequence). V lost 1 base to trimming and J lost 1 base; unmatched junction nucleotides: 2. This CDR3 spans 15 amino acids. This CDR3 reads CASSLKQGAKNIQYF. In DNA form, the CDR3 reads TGTGCCAGCAGCTTGAAACAGGGGGCCAAAAACATTCAGTACTTC.

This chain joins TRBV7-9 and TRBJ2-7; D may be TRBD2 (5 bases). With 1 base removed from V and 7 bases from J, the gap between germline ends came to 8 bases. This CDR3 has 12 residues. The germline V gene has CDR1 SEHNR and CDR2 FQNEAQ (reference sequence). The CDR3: CASSLVPGEQYV. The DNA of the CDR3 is TGTGCCAGCAGCTTAGTTCCGGGAGAGCAGTACGTC.

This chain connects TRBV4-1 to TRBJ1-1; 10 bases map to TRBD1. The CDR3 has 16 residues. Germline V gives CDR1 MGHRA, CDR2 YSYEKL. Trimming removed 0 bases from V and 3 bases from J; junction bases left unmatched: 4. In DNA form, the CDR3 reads TGCGCCAGCAGCCAAGACCCGACAGGGGGCGACACTGAAGCTTTCTTT. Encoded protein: CASSQDPTGGDTEAFF.

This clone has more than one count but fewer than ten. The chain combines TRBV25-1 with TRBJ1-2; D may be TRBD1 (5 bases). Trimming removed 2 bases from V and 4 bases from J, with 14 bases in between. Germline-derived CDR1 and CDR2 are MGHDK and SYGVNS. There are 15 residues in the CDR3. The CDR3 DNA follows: TGTGCCAGCAGTGAAGGGTCGAACAGGCCCTATGGCTACACCTTC. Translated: CASSEGSNRPYGYTF.

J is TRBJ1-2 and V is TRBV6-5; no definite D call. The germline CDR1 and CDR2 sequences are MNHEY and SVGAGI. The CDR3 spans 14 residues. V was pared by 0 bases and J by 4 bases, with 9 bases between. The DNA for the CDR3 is TGTGCCAGCAGTTACTCGGGCAGCCTCTATGGCTACACCTTC. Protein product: CASSYSGSLYGYTF.

CDR3 bases: TGTGCCAGCAGACTCGGCGGGAACACTGAAGCTTTCTTT. Translating gives CASRLGGNTEAFF. The chain couples TRBV27 to TRBJ1-1; D is unresolved. The CDR3 has 13 amino acids. From germline, CDR1 is MNHEY and CDR2 SMNVEV (reference sequence). Between the trimmed V and J ends, which lost 6 bases and 1 base, there was a span of 9 bases.

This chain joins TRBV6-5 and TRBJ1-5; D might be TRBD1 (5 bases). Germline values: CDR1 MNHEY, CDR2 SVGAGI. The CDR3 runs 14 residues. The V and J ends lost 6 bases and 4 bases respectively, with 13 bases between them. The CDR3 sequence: CASRGPGGNQPQHF. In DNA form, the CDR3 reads TGTGCCAGCAGAGGTCCGGGGGGGAATCAGCCCCAGCATTTT.